This is a list of T cell receptor beta chains from one sample in a study of CD8+CD57+ T cells in acquired aplastic anemia. Each CDR3 protein is one row after TCRdb ran MiXCR on the reads. The data show approximately 80,000 distinct CDR3 sequences, under 80% seen once. Sample: sorted CD4+, CD8+, or CD8+CD57+ T cells (not recorded which) from PBMCs. These receptors all stem from a human donor with aplastic anemia. Each CDR3 is given with its conserved first and last residue. The D gene is left open where the match is weak. Rows give clone size only sometimes, using once, few, many, or a class for an expanded clone.

size	V	D	J	CDR3	DNA
-	TRBV25-1	-	TRBJ2-5	CASSDRFQETQYF	TGTGCCAGCAGTGACAGATTCCAAGAGACCCAGTACTTC
-	TRBV29-1	TRBD1	TRBJ2-1	CSVNQGVGQEQFF	TGCAGCGTGAACCAGGGGGTTGGTCAGGAGCAGTTCTTC
-	TRBV29-1	TRBD1	TRBJ2-6	CSVPDRAGANVLTF	TGCAGCGTACCAGACAGGGCTGGGGCCAACGTCCTGACTTTC
few	TRBV2	TRBD1	TRBJ1-3	CASSAGGTGNTIYF	TGTGCCAGCAGTGCAGGGGGCACTGGAAACACCATATATTTT
few	TRBV7-6	TRBD1	TRBJ1-1	CASSLGQGDTEAFF	TGTGCCAGCAGCTTAGGCCAGGGGGATACTGAAGCTTTCTTT
-	TRBV7-9	TRBD1	TRBJ2-7	CASSFRDSSYEQYF	TGTGCCAGCAGCTTCCGGGACAGCTCCTACGAGCAGTACTTC
-	TRBV7-3	-	TRBJ2-5	CASSLIGAIQETQYF	TGTGCCAGCAGCTTAATCGGGGCTATACAAGAGACCCAGTACTTC
-	TRBV7-2	-	TRBJ1-3	CASRTLGNTIYF	TGTGCCAGCAGAACCTTAGGGAACACCATATATTTT
-	TRBV11-1	TRBD1	TRBJ1-4	CASRGGTGGVSEKLFF	TGTGCCAGCAGGGGAGGTACAGGGGGCGTTAGTGAAAAACTGTTTTTT
once	TRBV19	TRBD1	TRBJ2-1	CASSTAGTGGNEQFF	TGTGCCAGTAGTACGGCCGGGACAGGGGGCAATGAGCAGTTCTTC
-	TRBV2	-	TRBJ1-1	CASREPGLEAFF	TGTGCCAGCAGGGAACCGGGACTTGAAGCTTTCTTT
-	TRBV19	-	TRBJ1-2	CASTGRGIFYYGYTF	TGTGCCAGTACCGGAAGGGGGATTTTTTACTATGGCTACACCTTC
-	TRBV5-4	TRBD1	TRBJ2-3	CAGSWHAQGTSTDTQYF	TGTGCCGGCAGTTGGCATGCACAGGGGACCAGCACAGATACGCAGTATTTT
many	TRBV6-1	TRBD1	TRBJ2-7	CASMDWGQDRAYEQYF	TGTGCCAGCATGGATTGGGGGCAAGACAGGGCGTACGAGCAGTACTTC
-	TRBV2	-	TRBJ1-1	CASSEALGSTAFF	TGTGCCAGCAGTGAAGCGCTTGGGTCGACGGCTTTCTTT
-	TRBV20-1	TRBD1	TRBJ1-6	CSAPRQGLDNSPLHF	TGCAGTGCTCCCCGACAGGGGTTGGATAATTCACCCCTCCACTTT
-	TRBV20-1	TRBD1	TRBJ2-5	CSARDIGTVQETQYF	TGCAGTGCTAGAGATATAGGGACAGTCCAAGAGACCCAGTACTTC
-	TRBV25-1	-	TRBJ1-5	CASSLWASNQPQHF	TGTGCCAGCAGCTTGTGGGCTAGCAATCAGCCCCAGCATTTT
-	TRBV28	TRBD2	TRBJ2-5	CASSLPGLVGETQYF	TGTGCCAGCAGCCTACCGGGACTAGTGGGGGAGACCCAGTACTTC
-	TRBV6-1	TRBD1	TRBJ2-7	CASSQDRSPSSYEQYF	TGTGCCAGCAGCCAGGACAGGAGCCCTAGCTCCTACGAGCAGTACTTC
once	TRBV2	-	TRBJ1-6	CASSDPRRGNSPLHF	TGTGCCAGCAGTGATCCCAGGCGGGGGAATTCACCCCTCCACTTT
-	TRBV29-1	-	TRBJ2-5	CSVEEGGETQYF	TGCAGCGTTGAAGAGGGTGGCGAGACCCAGTACTTC
-	TRBV10-3	-	TRBJ2-7	CAIRTSNEQYF	TGTGCCATCAGGACCTCGAACGAGCAGTACTTC
-	TRBV10-3	-	TRBJ1-1	CATRSGTLNTEAFF	TGTGCCACCCGATCCGGGACCTTGAACACTGAAGCTTTCTTT
-	TRBV19	TRBD2	TRBJ2-7	CASSSTLAGGYEQYF	TGTGCCAGTAGTTCCACACTAGCGGGAGGATACGAGCAGTACTTC
-	TRBV2	TRBD1	TRBJ2-7	CASSRTTGTGEQYF	TGTGCCAGCAGTCGAACAACAGGGACAGGCGAGCAGTACTTC
-	TRBV20-1	TRBD1	TRBJ2-7	CSARPAGTAHEQYF	TGCAGTGCTAGGCCGGCAGGGACAGCCCACGAGCAGTACTTC
-	TRBV10-3	TRBD1	TRBJ1-5	CAISGTGTGGGQPQHF	TGTGCCATCAGTGGAACCGGGACAGGGGGCGGTCAGCCCCAGCATTTT
-	TRBV15	-	TRBJ2-3	CATSNDNAADTQYF	TGTGCCACCAGCAACGACAACGCGGCAGATACGCAGTATTTT
-	TRBV13	-	TRBJ2-7	CASRISVAYEQYF	TGTGCCAGCAGAATTTCGGTCGCCTACGAGCAGTACTTC
-	TRBV7-2	-	TRBJ2-3	CASSLMGPSTDTQYF	TGTGCCAGCAGCTTAATGGGCCCGAGCACAGATACGCAGTATTTT
-	TRBV10-3	-	TRBJ2-1	CAISGGQGLYNEQFF	TGTGCCATCAGTGGAGGCCAGGGATTATACAATGAGCAGTTCTTC
few	TRBV24-1	TRBD2	TRBJ2-5	CATGTSGRETQYF	TGTGCCACTGGGACTAGCGGGAGAGAGACCCAGTACTTC